The 8 T cell receptor beta chains below all came from one sample that was sequenced in a study of cytomegalovirus exposure and HLA in healthy donors (dated by TCRdb to about 2017). The library was prepared using the immunoSEQ multiplex PCR assay. For the multiplex PCR, a mixture combining 60 forward primers for TCR Vbeta segments and 13 reverse primers for TCR Jbeta segments was used. This immuneACCESS table, as held by TCRdb, lists in-frame sequences with V and J called but not all clones. Of the missing ones, under half trace to an unresolved V gene in checked studies; the others have no known cause. The sample table shows about 150,000 clones, and roughly 84% are seen once. The ten largest clones represent under 0.4% of the sample. Sequenced input: PBMCs. Receptors were obtained from a boy younger than 10 in good health and CMV-seronegative.

The V gene is TRBV19, the J gene TRBJ2-7; possible D gene TRBD1, 5 bases. The CDR3 runs to 15 residues. Between the trimmed V and J ends, which lost 3 bases and 2 bases, there was a span of 14 bases. Germline V gives CDR1 LNHDA, CDR2 SQIVND (reference sequence). The CDR3, as DNA: TGTGCCAGTAGTATCGATAAAGGGGTTACCTACGAGCAGTACTTC. Its protein product is CASSIDKGVTYEQYF.

This chain joins TRBV5-1 and TRBJ2-3, with D perhaps TRBD2 (5 bases). The CDR3 runs to 16 residues. Germline assignment: CDR1 SGHRS and CDR2 YFSETQ. Trimming stripped 4 bases from V and 0 bases from J, with 15 bases between. The CDR3 reads CASSLRLGDSTDTQYF. The CDR3 region has the DNA TGCGCCAGCAGCCTCCGCCTGGGAGATAGCACAGATACGCAGTATTTT. The full variable domain, in which reference TRBV5-1 and TRBJ2-3 provide the parts outside the CDR3, is KAGVTQTPRYLIKTRGQQVTLSCSPISGHRSVSWYQQTPGQGLQFLFEYFSETQRNKGNFPGRFSGRQFSNSRSEMNVSTLELGDSALYLCASSLRLGDSTDTQYFGPGTRLTVL.

The J gene is TRBJ2-1, the V gene TRBV5-1, with 9 bases that match TRBD2. Germline V gene data show CDR1 as SGHRS and CDR2 as YFSETQ. The ends lost 0 bases at V and 7 bases at J; junction bases unmatched: 5. The CDR3 contains 15 residues. As DNA, the CDR3 is TGCGCCAGCAGCTTGGGGCTAGCGGGAAGAAATGAGCAGTTCTTC. This encodes CASSLGLAGRNEQFF. Combining the CDR3 with reference TRBV5-1 and TRBJ2-1 gives the whole variable domain KAGVTQTPRYLIKTRGQQVTLSCSPISGHRSVSWYQQTPGQGLQFLFEYFSETQRNKGNFPGRFSGRQFSNSRSEMNVSTLELGDSALYLCASSLGLAGRNEQFFGPGTRLTVL.

The rearrangement joins TRBV19 to TRBJ2-2; 7 bases are shared with TRBD1. CDR3 length equals 13 residues. The germline V gene encodes CDR1 LNHDA and CDR2 SQIVND (reference sequence). V shed 10 bases, J shed 7 bases, and the junction held 9 bases outside the gene matches. The CDR3 sequence: CATGTARGGELFF. The CDR3 DNA sequence: TGTGCCACCGGGACAGCCCGTGGCGGGGAGCTGTTTTTT. The full variable domain, with the rest looked up from reference TRBV19 and TRBJ2-2, is DGGITQSPKYLFRKEGQNVTLSCEQNLNHDAMYWYRQDPGQGLRLIYYSQIVNDFQKGDIAEGYSVSREKKESFPLTVTSAQKNPTAFYLCATGTARGGELFFGEGSRLTVL.

This rearrangement joins TRBV7-2 to TRBJ1-2; 10 bases line up with TRBD1. The CDR3 has 15 amino acids. Losses at the gene ends were 5 bases for V and 4 bases for J; bases not matched to a gene: 7. Germline lookup yields CDR1 SGHTA and CDR2 FQGNSA. CDR3 in amino acids: CASSPDRGRSYGYTF. The CDR3, as DNA: TGTGCCAGCAGCCCTGACAGGGGGCGAAGCTATGGCTACACCTTC.

For the CDR3, the DNA is TGTGCCAGCAGCGTAGGAGCTAGCGACTCATCCACAGATACGCAGTATTTT. Encoded protein: CASSVGASDSSTDTQYF. The chain has TRBV9 and TRBJ2-3, with a tentative D call TRBD2 (6 bases). Germline lookup yields CDR1 SGDLS and CDR2 YYNGEE. V lost 0 bases and J 2 bases, leaving 16 bases between the germline ends. The CDR3 spans 17 residues.

CDR3 nucleotide sequence: TGTGCCAGTAGTATAAGGGACAGATATGGCTACACCTTC. Protein: CASSIRDRYGYTF. The chain is built from TRBV19 and TRBJ1-2; 7 nucleotides agree with TRBD1. CDR3 length equals 13 residues. Germline CDR1 LNHDA, CDR2 SQIVND (reference sequence). V lost 2 bases to trimming and J lost 5 bases; unmatched junction nucleotides: 2.

CDR3 bases: TGCGCCAGCAGCTTAGAACCGGGACTAGCGGGAGGGCCGAATGAGCAGTTCTTC. It encodes CASSLEPGLAGGPNEQFF. The chain couples TRBV5-1 to TRBJ2-1; TRBD2 aligns across 16 bases. V lost 2 bases to trimming and J lost 7 bases; unmatched junction nucleotides: 9. CDR3 size: 18 residues. CDR1 is SGHRS, CDR2 YFSETQ, per germline.